Below, 23 T cell receptor beta chains from the same sample are listed, as sequenced in a study of T cells after somatic rescue of genetic block. Profiling relied on immunoSEQ multiplex PCR, and the TCRdb table lists in-frame clones only, not all of them. The sample consists of around 67,000 clones, roughly nine tenths of them appearing once. The sequencing sample was made of peripheral blood mononuclear cells (PBMCs). These receptors came from a man between 35 and 55 years old.

The chain links TRBV13 to TRBJ2-1; TRBD2 is a possible D gene (6 bases). The CDR3 covers 17 residues. CDR1 is PRHDT, CDR2 FYEKMQ, per germline (reference sequence). Trimming took 3 bases from V and 5 from J, leaving 20 bases between them. CDR3 DNA: TGTGCCAGCAGCTTCTACGTCCGGGGGTGGTCACACAATGAGCAGTTCTTC. It yields the protein CASSFYVRGWSHNEQFF. The full variable domain, with the rest looked up from reference TRBV13 and TRBJ2-1, is AAGVIQSPRHLIKEKRETATLKCYPIPRHDTVYWYQQGPGQDPQFLISFYEKMQSDKGSIPDRFSAQQFSDYHSELNMSSLELGDSALYFCASSFYVRGWSHNEQFFGPGTRLTVL.

This clone was recorded once. The chain combines TRBV7-9 with TRBJ1-4; no clear D. The V gene lost 5 bases and the J gene lost 12 bases, with 25 bases spanning the gap. This CDR3 is built from 16 residues. CDR1 is SEHNR, CDR2 FQNEAQ, per germline (reference sequence). CDR3 in DNA: TGTGCCAGCAGCCACACCGCCGGGCAGGTCCCTTGGGAACTGTTTTTT. This encodes CASSHTAGQVPWELFF.

The DNA of the CDR3 is TGTGCCAGCAGCCCCTTCCGCCTGATCGGCAATCAGCCCCAGCATTTT. It is translated as CASSPFRLIGNQPQHF. This chain joins TRBV7-8 and TRBJ1-5; D is unresolved. CDR3 length: 16 amino acids. The germline V and J ends were trimmed by 5 bases and 2 bases, with 16 bases remaining between them. Germline lookup yields CDR1 SGHVS and CDR2 FQNEAQ.

This clone was seen only once. The rearrangement joins TRBV30 to TRBJ2-7; tentatively, D is TRBD1 (6 bases). V lost 3 bases, J lost 7 bases, and 10 bases lay in between. The CDR3 loop spans 11 amino acids. Looked up from germline, CDR1 is GTSNPN and CDR2 is SVGIG (reference sequence). CDR3 loop: CAWRQGKEQYF. The CDR3 DNA sequence: TGTGCCTGGAGGCAGGGGAAAGAGCAGTACTTC.

The gene calls are TRBV4-1 and TRBJ2-1; 8 bases agree with TRBD2. From germline, CDR1 is MGHRA and CDR2 YSYEKL. Trimming cost V 2 bases and J 4 bases; bases outside gene matches: 4. This CDR3 has 15 amino acids. CDR3 residues: CASSQRAGEYNEQFF. CDR3 nucleotides: TGCGCCAGCAGCCAACGAGCGGGGGAATACAATGAGCAGTTCTTC.

This clone appeared a few times. This chain connects TRBV11-2 to TRBJ1-2; TRBD1 matches 10 bases. The ends lost 4 bases at V and 8 bases at J; junction bases unmatched: 4. This CDR3 comprises 13 residues. Germline CDR1 is SGHAT and CDR2 is FQNNGV. The CDR3 here is CASSSGQGGGYTF. The CDR3 nucleotides read TGTGCCAGCAGCTCAGGACAGGGGGGAGGCTACACCTTC.

This clone was observed a few times. The J gene is TRBJ1-1, the V gene TRBV9; 7 positions match TRBD1. Germline CDR1 SGDLS, CDR2 YYNGEE. This CDR3 is built from 14 residues. V was pared by 3 bases and J by 12 bases, with 14 bases of the junction left unmatched. The CDR3 sequence is CASSESDRTSRPFF. The CDR3, as DNA: TGTGCCAGCAGCGAGTCGGACAGGACTTCGAGGCCTTTCTTT.

The rearrangement links TRBV19 to TRBJ2-3; a possible D gene is TRBD2 (6 bases). V gave up 1 base and J gave up 2 bases, with 10 bases separating them. The germline gives CDR1 LNHDA, CDR2 SQIVND (reference sequence). This CDR3 is 15 amino acids long. The CDR3 sequence: CASSIAGLYTDTQYF. The CDR3 nucleotides are TGTGCCAGTAGTATAGCGGGACTGTACACAGATACGCAGTATTTT.

The V call is TRBV18, the J call TRBJ2-2, with 7 positions matching TRBD2. CDR3 length equals 16 residues. Looked up from germline, CDR1 is KGHSH and CDR2 is LQKENI. The V segment lost 2 bases and the J segment 5 bases; nucleotides outside the gene matches: 8. CDR3 sequence reads: CASSPSGGLRTGELFF. Here the CDR3 DNA reads TGTGCCAGCTCACCATCGGGGGGATTGAGGACCGGGGAGCTGTTTTTT. The variable domain in full, with the rest retrieved from reference TRBV18 and TRBJ2-2, is NAGVMQNPRHLVRRRGQEARLRCSPMKGHSHVYWYRQLPEEGLKFMVYLQKENIIDESGMPKERFSAEFPKEGPSILRIQQVVRGDSAAYFCASSPSGGLRTGELFFGEGSRLTVL.

V and J are TRBV18 and TRBJ2-1; TRBD2 matches 13 bases. Germline V CDR1 and CDR2: KGHSH, LQKENI. The CDR3 loop spans 17 amino acids. Trimming took 4 bases from V and 2 from J; bases not matched to a gene: 5. CDR3 in DNA: TGTGCCAGCTCACTAACGACTAGCGGGGGGCCCTACAATGAGCAGTTCTTC. Its protein is CASSLTTSGGPYNEQFF. Together with reference TRBV18 and TRBJ2-1, the CDR3 gives the full variable domain: NAGVMQNPRHLVRRRGQEARLRCSPMKGHSHVYWYRQLPEEGLKFMVYLQKENIIDESGMPKERFSAEFPKEGPSILRIQQVVRGDSAAYFCASSLTTSGGPYNEQFFGPGTRLTVL.

V usage is TRBV5-4 and J usage is TRBJ1-2; TRBD1 matches at 8 bases. Germline V gene data show CDR1 as SGHNT and CDR2 as YYREEE (reference sequence). The CDR3 contains 16 residues. V trimming: 4 bases; J trimming: 5 bases; junction bases outside the gene matches: 13. In nucleotides, the CDR3 is TGTGCCAGCAGCCCGACCTGGACAGGGAGATTATATGGCTACACCTTC. This encodes CASSPTWTGRLYGYTF.

The J gene is TRBJ2-7, the V gene TRBV14, with 8 bases matching TRBD2. The CDR3 has 15 amino acids. Per germline, CDR1 SGHDN and CDR2 FVKESK. Unmatched junction bases numbered 8, after V lost 4 bases and J lost 3 bases. The CDR3 DNA sequence: TGTGCCAGCAGCCTCGGGCTAGCGGGTTTCTACGAGCAGTACTTC. Amino acids: CASSLGLAGFYEQYF.

The DNA for the CDR3 is TGTGCCAGCAGCCAGGACAGACTAGCCAAAAACATTCAGTACTTC. Its translation: CASSQDRLAKNIQYF. The V and J genes are TRBV5-4 and TRBJ2-4; weak D call: TRBD1 (6 bases). Trimming removed 4 bases from V and 0 bases from J, with 11 bases in between. Germline V lookup: CDR1 SGHNT, CDR2 YYREEE (reference sequence). The CDR3 is 15 amino acids.

For the CDR3, the DNA is TGCGCCAGCAGTGCCTTGAACACTGAAGCTTTCTTT. Its translation is CASSALNTEAFF. The gene calls are TRBV10-1 and TRBJ1-1; D remains unclear. The V and J ends lost 4 bases and 0 bases respectively, with 3 bases between them. The CDR3 loop spans 12 amino acids. Per germline, CDR1 WNHNN and CDR2 SYGVQD (reference sequence).

The chain employs TRBV6-6 and TRBJ2-2; D possibly corresponds to TRBD1 (6 bases). The CDR3 loop spans 15 amino acids. V was pared by 2 bases and J by 1 base, with 8 bases between. CDR1 and CDR2 from the germline V gene are MNHNY and SVGAGI (reference sequence). CDR3 DNA: TGTGCCAGCAGTTACGGGACACTGAACACCGGGGAGCTGTTTTTT. This sequence encodes CASSYGTLNTGELFF.

This clone has a single count. This sequence joins TRBV5-3 and TRBJ2-5; 7 bases line up with TRBD1. TRBV5-3 is annotated as an ORF whose role is uncertain. The ends lost 5 bases at V and 2 bases at J; junction bases unmatched: 12. This CDR3 is built from 16 residues. For the CDR3, the DNA is TGTGCCAGAAGGTCAGGGGGTTCCCAGACGCAAGAGACCCAGTACTTC. It is translated as CARRSGGSQTQETQYF.

The genes are TRBV5-4 and TRBJ2-5; TRBD2 matches at 8 bases. This CDR3 comprises 13 residues. Germline V gene sequence: CDR1 SGHNT, CDR2 YYREEE (reference sequence). With V trimmed by 4 bases and J by 3 bases, 2 bases remained unmatched. CDR3 sequence: CASSPGLEETQYF. The DNA for the CDR3 is TGTGCCAGCAGCCCGGGACTAGAAGAGACCCAGTACTTC.

The genes are TRBV4-2 and TRBJ1-5; D ambiguous. V lost 1 base to trimming and J lost 0 bases, with 7 bases between them. CDR1 is LGHNA, CDR2 YNFKEQ, per germline. The CDR3 totals 15 residues. This CDR3 reads CASSQAWDSNQPQHF. The CDR3 coding sequence is TGTGCCAGCAGCCAAGCCTGGGATAGCAATCAGCCCCAGCATTTT.

The genes are TRBV11-2 and TRBJ2-7; D is possibly TRBD1 (5 bases). V was clipped by 1 base and J by 3 bases, with 10 bases between them. Germline CDR1 and CDR2: SGHAT and FQNNGV. This CDR3 comprises 14 residues. The CDR3 here is CASSLGVGDYEQYF. Here the CDR3 DNA reads TGTGCCAGCAGCTTAGGGGTAGGGGACTACGAGCAGTACTTC.

V and J are TRBV5-6 and TRBJ1-2; no clear D gene. V was shortened by 1 base and J by 7 bases, with 8 bases between the two germline ends. Per germline, CDR1 SGHDT and CDR2 YYEEEE. CDR3 length: 12 amino acids. In DNA, the CDR3 is TGTGCCAGCAGCTTGAGTATTAGTGGCTACACCTTC. Protein: CASSLSISGYTF. Together with reference TRBV5-6 and TRBJ1-2, the CDR3 gives the full variable domain: DAGVTQSPTHLIKTRGQQVTLRCSPKSGHDTVSWYQQALGQGPQFIFQYYEEEERQRGNFPDRFSGHQFPNYSSELNVNALLLGDSALYLCASSLSISGYTFGSGTRLTVV.

The count of this clone is one. V is TRBV19 and J is TRBJ2-3, with D possibly being TRBD2 (6 bases). This CDR3 region has 13 residues. The V end was cut by 5 bases, the J end by 5 bases, with 11 bases between. The germline V gene has CDR1 LNHDA and CDR2 SQIVND (reference sequence). The CDR3 sequence is CASSYRGGDTQYF. The CDR3 coding sequence is TGTGCCAGTAGTTACCGGGGAGGAGATACGCAGTATTTT.

This clone was seen only a few times. This chain uses TRBV18 with TRBJ2-7; D is unclear. V shed 0 bases and J shed 0 bases, with 6 bases lying between them. There are 14 residues in the CDR3. Germline V gene sequence: CDR1 KGHSH, CDR2 LQKENI. CDR3 sequence reads: CASSPPGNSYEQYF. In DNA form, the CDR3 reads TGTGCCAGCTCACCACCGGGCAACTCCTACGAGCAGTACTTC.

The rearrangement links TRBV2 to TRBJ2-5, with 13 bases identical to TRBD2. Germline V gives CDR1 SNHLY, CDR2 FYNNEI. V dropped 6 bases and J dropped 4; count of bases not matched to a gene: 5. This CDR3 has 15 amino acids. The CDR3 DNA sequence: TGTGCCAGCAGCGGACTAGCGGGAGAGGGAGAGACCCAGTACTTC. Its protein product is CASSGLAGEGETQYF.